These 12 T cell receptor beta chains were sequenced from one sample in a study of blood T cells in healthy people across ages. Sample-barcoded 5' priming and a J-beta primer mix drove a second PCR of roughly 6 to 12 cycles. Via MiXCR, TCRdb re-called the 5' RACE reads, giving one row per CDR3 protein. The table shows 950,000 to 1,200,000 distinct CDR3 sequences, with roughly two fifths occurring only once. The sample comprised blood. The receptor source for this set is a man between 18 and 29 years old in good health.

There are many counts of this clonotype. The chain's CDR3 is CASSLRSSAPTGRLFF. CDR3 nucleotides: TGTGCCAGCAGCTTAAGGTCGTCCGCCCCGACAGGGCGACTGTTTTTT. The chain has TRBV7-2 and TRBJ1-4, with 7 bases that match TRBD1. The germline CDR1 and CDR2 sequences are SGHTA and FQGNSA. Trimming cost V 2 bases and J 13 bases; bases outside gene matches: 16. The CDR3 contains 16 residues.

CDR3 residues: CASSILQANYGYTF. CDR3 DNA: TGTGCCAGTAGTATCCTTCAGGCAAACTATGGCTACACCTTC. This chain links TRBV19 with TRBJ1-2; no firm D call. The V and J ends lost 3 bases and 2 bases respectively, with 10 bases between them. Germline CDR1 LNHDA, CDR2 SQIVND (reference sequence). The CDR3 runs to 14 residues. Variable domain in full (rest from reference TRBV19 and TRBJ1-2): DGGITQSPKYLFRKEGQNVTLSCEQNLNHDAMYWYRQDPGQGLRLIYYSQIVNDFQKGDIAEGYSVSREKKESFPLTVTSAQKNPTAFYLCASSILQANYGYTFGSGTRLTVV.

This clonotype came up a few times. This chain links TRBV10-3 with TRBJ2-5; D ambiguous. Germline V lookup: CDR1 ENHRY, CDR2 SYGVKD. The CDR3 is 13 amino acids. V lost 5 bases and J lost 5, with 12 bases in between. CDR3 loop: CAISRPEEETQYF. The CDR3 coding sequence is TGTGCCATCAGTCGTCCAGAGGAGGAGACCCAGTACTTC.

This clonotype has a handful of counts. The chain couples TRBV27 to TRBJ1-6, with a possible D match to TRBD1 (5 bases). The CDR3 spans 16 residues. Trimming stripped 5 bases from V and 0 bases from J, with 11 bases between. Germline V lookup: CDR1 MNHEY, CDR2 SMNVEV (reference sequence). The CDR3: CASSGGFSSYNSPLHF. The CDR3 nucleotides read TGTGCCAGCAGTGGGGGGTTCAGCTCCTATAATTCACCCCTCCACTTT.

The table lists this clonotype with many counts. The rearrangement links TRBV29-1 to TRBJ1-2, with D perhaps TRBD1 (5 bases). The length of the CDR3 is 14 residues. Per germline, CDR1 SQVTM and CDR2 ANQGSEA. Trimming took 3 bases from V and 2 from J, leaving 13 bases between them. CDR3: CSVEVRDRNYGYTF. The CDR3 nucleotides read TGCAGCGTTGAGGTGCGGGACCGCAACTATGGCTACACCTTC.

The chain couples TRBV7-9 to TRBJ2-7, with D hard to call. The germline CDR1 and CDR2 sequences are SEHNR and FQNEAQ (reference sequence). This CDR3 is built from 13 residues. V was clipped by 4 bases and J by 6 bases, with 13 bases between them. CDR3 sequence: CASSYSLAGEQYF. CDR3 nucleotide sequence: TGTGCCAGCAGCTATAGTTTGGCCGGCGAGCAGTACTTC.

This clonotype occurred a few times. V is TRBV12-3 or TRBV12-4 and J is TRBJ2-5, with D possibly matching TRBD2 (6 bases). Trimming left V 5 bases short and J 3 bases short, with 7 bases between. The CDR3 has 12 amino acids. Here the CDR3 DNA reads TGTGCCAGCAGTGGGACTGAAGAGACCCAGTACTTC. It encodes CASSGTEETQYF.

The V and J genes are TRBV2 and TRBJ2-5; D is uncertain. Germline values: CDR1 SNHLY, CDR2 FYNNEI. V gave up 6 bases and J gave up 13 bases, with 15 bases separating them. The CDR3 has 11 amino acids. CDR3 DNA: TGTGCCAGCAGGACCGGGCAATCGTTGTACTTC. It yields the protein CASRTGQSLYF.

V is TRBV5-1 and J is TRBJ2-7; tentatively, D is TRBD2 (6 bases). Looked up from germline, CDR1 is SGHRS and CDR2 is YFSETQ. With 0 bases removed from V and 7 bases from J, the gap between germline ends came to 14 bases. The CDR3 is made up of 14 amino acids. As DNA, the CDR3 is TGCGCCAGCAGCTTGGACAGGAGGGGCAATGAGCAGTACTTC. Protein sequence: CASSLDRRGNEQYF.

This clonotype was seen more than once but under ten times. This sequence joins TRBV13 and TRBJ2-7, with D possibly TRBD1 on 6 matching bases. The J call may be faulty, since TRBJ2-5 better matches the DNA end. This CDR3 has 14 amino acids. Germline values: CDR1 PRHDT, CDR2 FYEKMQ (reference sequence). CDR3 sequence: CASSLVQGTETQYF. In DNA, the CDR3 is TGTGCCAGCAGCTTAGTACAGGGTACAGAGACCCAGTACTTC.

This CDR3 is CASSQDSSGRGTNEKLFF. CDR3 DNA sequence: TGTGCCAGCAGCCAAGATTCATCAGGGCGGGGGACTAATGAAAAACTGTTTTTT. The V and J genes are TRBV4-2 and TRBJ1-4; possible D gene TRBD1, 5 bases. Germline assignment: CDR1 LGHNA and CDR2 YNFKEQ. The V end lost 0 bases, the J end lost 2 bases, and 16 bases lay between the germline ends. The CDR3 has 18 amino acids.

This clonotype was found once. The junction departs from germline at one end; a sequencing error may be responsible. The chain recombines TRBV27 with TRBJ2-3; 11 bases agree with TRBD1. Germline V lookup: CDR1 MNHEY, CDR2 SMNVEV (reference sequence). This CDR3 comprises 15 residues. The CDR3 coding sequence is TGTGCCAACAGTTGGACAGGGGGCCTCACAGATACGCAGTATTTT. Protein sequence: CANSWTGGLTDTQYF.